These 6 T cell receptor beta chains were all obtained from the same sample, sequenced in a study of cytomegalovirus exposure and HLA in healthy donors. With 60 Vbeta and 13 Jbeta primers, the PCR was carried out. Method: immunoSEQ multiplex PCR; TCRdb's copy keeps in-frame clones and lacks some. Here the sample spans 110,000 or so clones, 74% being singletons. The sequenced sample consisted of PBMCs. Every receptor here comes from a woman aged 40 to 50 in good health and CMV-seropositive.

V usage is TRBV7-5 and J usage is TRBJ2-7; the table's D call of TRBD2 was not tested on the DNA. TRBV7-5 has pseudogene status. This CDR3 region has 14 residues. The CDR3 here is CARSSPGRGGEQYF. DNA of the CDR3: TGTGCCAGAAGCTCCCCGGGGAGGGGAGGCGAGCAGTACTTC.

This chain links TRBV6-6 with TRBJ1-1; TRBD1 is a possible D gene (5 bases). The CDR3 length is 14 residues. Trimming stripped 2 bases from V and 5 bases from J, with 12 bases between. Germline V CDR1 and CDR2: MNHNY, SVGAGI (reference sequence). CDR3 region: CASSYAGGKTEAFF. The CDR3, as DNA: TGTGCCAGCAGTTACGCGGGGGGTAAAACTGAAGCTTTCTTT.

This clone was picked up many times. The chain has TRBV11-3 and TRBJ1-3, with 11 bases aligning to TRBD1. The CDR3 spans 15 residues. The trim removed 5 bases at V and 3 bases at J, leaving 3 bases unmatched. Germline CDR1 reads SGHNT; CDR2 reads YENEEA. The CDR3 region is CASSRTGGFGNTIYF. CDR3 bases: TGTGCCAGCAGCCGGACAGGGGGCTTTGGAAACACCATATATTTT.

The V call is TRBV7-2, the J call TRBJ2-2, with 13 bases lining up with TRBD2. This CDR3 region has 17 residues. Germline V gene data show CDR1 as SGHTA and CDR2 as FQGNSA. The junction had 5 bases not matched to a gene; V was cut back by 1 base and J by 6 bases. The CDR3 is CASSLGLAGGRAGELFF. The CDR3, as DNA: TGTGCCAGCAGCTTAGGACTAGCGGGGGGCCGAGCCGGGGAGCTGTTTTTT.

The gene calls are TRBV4-2 and TRBJ2-5; 8 nucleotides line up with TRBD2. Germline CDR1 is LGHNA and CDR2 is YNFKEQ. With 4 bases clipped from V and 4 bases from J, the junction kept 5 bases outside the gene matches. The CDR3 totals 14 residues. The CDR3, as DNA: TGTGCCAGCAGCCTCGGGGGGGCCGGAGAGACCCAGTACTTC. Amino acids: CASSLGGAGETQYF.

The chain recombines TRBV7-2 with TRBJ1-2; no firm D call. With 0 bases removed from V and 5 bases from J, the gap between germline ends came to 4 bases. The length of the CDR3 is 12 residues. Germline CDR1 and CDR2: SGHTA and FQGNSA. The DNA for the CDR3 is TGTGCCAGCAGCTTAGCGGCTTATGGCTACACCTTC. Protein sequence: CASSLAAYGYTF.